Listed here is a single T cell receptor beta chain. The sample belongs to a study of blood T cell repertoires in COVID-19. Each exposed participant met a COVID-19 case in the 2 weeks preceding study entry. Original methodology: Nucleated cell counts were estimated from reference gene primer amplification. Profiled with immunoSEQ multiplex PCR; TCRdb holds only in-frame clones, not every one. V and J calls and clone size are those listed in that table; D and trimming were worked out from the DNA. The sample has 320,000 or so clones; 85% are singletons. Trimming removed 3 bases from V and 0 bases from J, with 9 bases in between. CDR1 MDHEN and CDR2 SYDVKM come from the germline V gene. The CDR3 consists of 15 residues.

The sequence derives from a woman aged 30 to 39 who had been exposed to COVID-19. The chain uses TRBV28 and TRBJ1-3; no clear D gene. Sequencing was carried out using PBMCs or T cells enriched from blood (not recorded which). The CDR3: CASSFSLFSGNTIYF. In DNA form, the CDR3 reads TGTGCCAGCAGTTTTTCCCTCTTCTCTGGAAACACCATATATTTT. Full variable domain (remainder filled in from reference TRBV28 and TRBJ1-3): DVKVTQSSRYLVKRTGEKVFLECVQDMDHENMFWYRQDPGLGLRLIYFSYDVKMKEKGDIPEGYSVSREKKERFSLILESASTNQTSMYLCASSFSLFSGNTIYFGEGSWLTVV.